This entry lists 4 T cell receptor beta chains sequenced from one sample in a study of cytomegalovirus exposure and HLA in healthy donors. It was with 60 Vbeta and 13 Jbeta primers that the PCR ran. Produced via immunoSEQ multiplex PCR; TCRdb's table is partial and in-frame only. The table lists about 98,000 clones, approximately 82% of them singletons. The source material was PBMCs. The receptors here all came from a man aged 35-49 years in good health and CMV-seronegative.

The chain has TRBV9 and TRBJ2-7, with 9 bases identical to TRBD1. The CDR3 runs 14 residues. Looked up from germline, CDR1 is SGDLS and CDR2 is YYNGEE. Trimming took 4 bases from V and 3 from J; bases not matched to a gene: 5. The CDR3 sequence: CASSLTGGDYEQYF. The DNA for the CDR3 is TGTGCCAGCAGCCTGACAGGGGGGGACTACGAGCAGTACTTC. Combining the CDR3 with reference TRBV9 and TRBJ2-7 gives the whole variable domain DSGVTQTPKHLITATGQRVTLRCSPRSGDLSVYWYQQSLDQGLQFLIQYYNGEERAKGNILERFSAQQFPDLHSELNLSSLELGDSALYFCASSLTGGDYEQYFGPGTRLTVT.

The chain recombines TRBV9 with TRBJ2-7; 11 bases are shared with TRBD1. The V gene's germline CDR1 is SGDLS and CDR2 YYNGEE. Losses at the gene ends were 3 bases for V and 3 bases for J; bases not matched to a gene: 2. The CDR3 contains 14 residues. CDR3 amino acids: CASSAGTGGYEQYF. DNA of the CDR3: TGTGCCAGCAGCGCTGGGACAGGGGGCTACGAGCAGTACTTC.

This chain connects TRBV19 to TRBJ2-2; the match to TRBD1 covers 7 bases. The CDR3 contains 15 residues. From germline, CDR1 is LNHDA and CDR2 SQIVND (reference sequence). V trimming: 3 bases; J trimming: 3 bases; junction bases outside the gene matches: 4. As DNA, the CDR3 is TGTGCCAGTAGTATTAGGGGACAGTACACCGGGGAGCTGTTTTTT. Its translation is CASSIRGQYTGELFF.

This rearrangement joins TRBV5-8 to TRBJ2-1; 8 nucleotides agree with TRBD2. After removal of 7 bases from V and 6 bases from J, the junction contained 6 bases not matched to a gene. CDR1 is SGHTS, CDR2 YDEGEE, per germline. This CDR3 comprises 13 residues. The CDR3 protein is CASHPRGGNEQFF. DNA for the CDR3: TGTGCCAGCCACCCCCGGGGGGGCAATGAGCAGTTCTTC.